The present T cell receptor beta chain was sequenced within a study of cytomegalovirus exposure and HLA in healthy donors. General study results and limits: As a later analysis revealed, the rate of TCR association differed by HLA locus, with DRB1 most and HLA-C fewest.

In the PCR, 60 Vbeta and 13 Jbeta primers were used. Sequencing used immunoSEQ multiplex PCR; TCRdb keeps in-frame clones, though not all of them. The sample shows 85,000 to 120,000 clones, around 79% of them seen only once. Turning to this clone: Its matching antigen is unknown.

Samples came from healthy bone marrow donors. CDR1 is LNHDA and CDR2 is SQIVND in the germline V gene (reference sequence). The V gene end was trimmed by 5 bases and the J gene end by 0 bases; junction bases not matched to a gene: 6. The CDR3 totals 15 residues. The chain couples TRBV19 to TRBJ1-1, with 7 bases identical to TRBD1. The sample consisted of PBMCs. This receptor was obtained from a man in his sixties in good health and CMV-seronegative. For the CDR3, the DNA is TGTGCCAGTAGTCCGTGGGACAGTTTGAACACTGAAGCTTTCTTT. Amino acid sequence: CASSPWDSLNTEAFF.